The rows below give T cell receptor beta chains drawn from one sample of a study of T cell responses to AZD1222 COVID-19 vaccine. The method was immunoSEQ multiplex PCR; TCRdb's version includes in-frame clones alone and lacks a portion of them. The table has approximately 190,000 clones, roughly nine tenths seen once. Sequenced material: peripheral blood, taken 28 days after the second dose of the MenACWY control vaccine. These receptors all come from an adult who received the MenACWY meningococcal vaccine as a control. The CDR3 runs from the conserved cysteine through the conserved F or W. Fields, in order: V gene, J gene, clone size, D gene, CDR3 protein, CDR3 DNA. A D gene is named only where the DNA matches it firmly. Clone size appears in some rows only: once, few, many, or a class for an expanded clone.

TRBV5-1	TRBJ1-3	.	.	CASSPLSAVSGNTIYF	TGCGCCAGCAGCCCCCTATCCGCGGTCTCTGGAAACACCATATATTTT
TRBV4-1	TRBJ1-5	.	.	CASSQERTVFNQPQHF	TGCGCCAGCAGCCAAGAACGGACGGTCTTCAATCAGCCCCAGCATTTT
TRBV4-2	TRBJ1-2	.	.	CASSTRDSSGGYTF	TGTGCCAGCAGCACCCGGGACTCCTCAGGGGGCTACACCTTC
TRBV6-6	TRBJ1-5	.	.	CASKIQGNQPQHF	TGTGCCAGCAAAATACAGGGCAATCAGCCCCAGCATTTT
TRBV21-1	TRBJ1-5	.	.	CASSIRGGEGWQPQHF	TGTGCCAGCAGCATTCGTGGGGGCGAGGGCTGGCAGCCCCAGCATTTT
TRBV5-3	TRBJ1-5	.	TRBD1	CARSWGQATQPQHF	TGTGCCAGAAGCTGGGGACAGGCCACTCAGCCCCAGCATTTT
TRBV11-2	TRBJ2-7	.	TRBD1	CASSLDQGGGATYEQYF	TGTGCCAGCAGCTTAGATCAAGGGGGCGGAGCAACCTACGAGCAGTACTTC
TRBV25-1	TRBJ2-7	few	.	CASSFQVAYEQYF	TGTGCCAGCAGTTTTCAGGTAGCCTACGAGCAGTACTTC
TRBV28	TRBJ2-7	.	.	CASSRTSPYEQYF	TGTGCCAGCAGTCGGACCAGCCCCTACGAGCAGTACTTC
TRBV27	TRBJ1-2	.	.	CASREGGNYGYTF	TGTGCCAGCAGGGAGGGGGGGAACTATGGCTACACCTTC
TRBV9	TRBJ2-3	.	TRBD2	CASSSRGTSGADTQYF	TGTGCCAGCAGCTCCCGAGGGACTAGCGGTGCAGATACGCAGTATTTT
TRBV5-4	TRBJ1-5	.	.	CASSDGARYQPQHF	TGTGCCAGCAGTGACGGGGCCAGGTATCAGCCCCAGCATTTT
TRBV5-1	TRBJ2-1	.	.	CASSLVLAAYNEQFF	TGCGCCAGCAGCTTGGTATTAGCGGCCTACAATGAGCAGTTCTTC
TRBV19	TRBJ2-2	.	.	CASSILGGDTGELFF	TGTGCCAGTAGTATATTAGGGGGGGACACCGGGGAGCTGTTTTTT
TRBV2	TRBJ2-1	.	TRBD1	CASVAGTGSRGEQFF	TGTGCCAGCGTAGCCGGGACAGGGTCCAGGGGTGAGCAGTTCTTC
TRBV7-9	TRBJ2-7	.	TRBD1	CASSSDRGPYEQYF	TGTGCCAGCAGCTCGGACAGGGGGCCCTACGAGCAGTACTTC
TRBV9	TRBJ2-1	.	TRBD2	CASSEAGTSSYNEQFF	TGTGCCAGCAGCGAGGCCGGGACTAGTTCCTACAATGAGCAGTTCTTC
TRBV18	TRBJ1-3	.	.	CASSPEAGNTIYF	TGTGCCAGCTCACCAGAGGCGGGAAACACCATATATTTT
TRBV7-8	TRBJ1-1	.	.	CASSRGGSNTEAFF	TGTGCCAGCAGCCGAGGGGGGAGCAACACTGAAGCTTTCTTT
TRBV7-8	TRBJ2-2	.	.	CASRGVSPGELFF	TGTGCCAGCAGAGGAGTTAGTCCCGGGGAGCTGTTTTTT
TRBV3-1/TRBV3-2	TRBJ1-2	.	.	CASSQDYGGYGYTF	TGTGCCAGCAGCCAAGATTACGGGGGCTATGGCTACACCTTC
TRBV5-1	TRBJ2-7	.	TRBD2	CASSLVLAGGYEQYF	TGCGCCAGCAGCTTGGTACTAGCGGGAGGGTACGAGCAGTACTTC
TRBV7-8	TRBJ2-7	few	.	CASSLGGAPHEQYF	TGTGCCAGCAGCTTGGGGGGGGCACCCCACGAGCAGTACTTC
TRBV14	TRBJ2-1	once	.	CASSGHNEQFF	TGTGCCAGCAGCGGCCACAATGAGCAGTTCTTC
TRBV13	TRBJ1-4	.	.	CASSLGRRRDEKLFF	TGTGCCAGCAGCTTAGGCCGAAGGAGGGATGAAAAACTGTTTTTT
TRBV10-3	TRBJ2-7	.	TRBD1	CAISDRGRKF	TGTGCCATCAGTGACAGGGGGCGAAAATTC
TRBV29-1	TRBJ2-7	.	TRBD2	CSGEGREAPYEQYF	TGCAGCGGGGAGGGGCGGGAGGCCCCCTACGAGCAGTACTTC
TRBV5-6	TRBJ1-6	.	.	CASSSYGLNNSPLHF	TGTGCCAGCAGCTCCTACGGGCTCAATAATTCACCCCTCCACTTT
TRBV15	TRBJ2-3	.	.	CATSRDRGINTQYF	TGTGCCACCAGCAGAGATAGGGGGATTAATACGCAGTATTTT
TRBV30	TRBJ1-2	.	.	CAWSYHELRAF	TGTGCCTGGAGTTACCATGAACTAAGGGCCTTC
TRBV7-8	TRBJ2-7	.	TRBD1	CASSLVAGGLRRDEQYF	TGTGCCAGCAGCTTAGTAGCAGGGGGCTTACGCCGGGACGAGCAGTACTTC
TRBV10-3	TRBJ1-4	.	TRBD1	CAISSGTGVEKLFF	TGTGCCATCAGCTCCGGGACAGGGGTTGAAAAACTGTTTTTT
TRBV5-1	TRBJ1-3	.	TRBD1	CASTRDSKVSGNTIYF	TGCGCCAGCACCCGGGACAGCAAAGTCTCTGGAAACACCATATATTTT
TRBV18	TRBJ2-4	.	.	CASSLTGAGAKNIQYF	TGTGCCAGCTCACTTACAGGCGCGGGGGCCAAAAACATTCAGTACTTC
TRBV18	TRBJ2-2	once	TRBD2	CASSPEREWGTGELFF	TGTGCCAGCTCACCGGAGCGGGAGTGGGGCACCGGGGAGCTGTTTTTT
TRBV10-3	TRBJ2-5	.	TRBD1	CAIGAQGRETQYF	TGTGCCATCGGGGCACAGGGGCGAGAGACCCAGTACTTC
TRBV19	TRBJ2-7	few	.	CASSQFGPEQYF	TGTGCCAGTAGCCAGTTTGGGCCCGAGCAGTACTTC
TRBV14	TRBJ1-2	.	.	CASSQGGGNYGYTF	TGTGCCAGCAGCCAAGGGGGAGGGAACTATGGCTACACCTTC
TRBV6-5	TRBJ2-1	.	.	CASTDPSAVNEQFF	TGTGCCAGCACCGACCCTAGCGCAGTCAATGAGCAGTTCTTC
TRBV30	TRBJ1-1	.	.	CAYGLTGEAFF	TGTGCCTACGGACTTACAGGTGAAGCTTTCTTT
TRBV7-2	TRBJ1-3	once	.	CASSPGTGNTIYF	TGTGCCAGCAGCCCCGGAACTGGAAACACCATATATTTT
TRBV19	TRBJ2-3	once	.	CASSAGTSTDTQYF	TGTGCCAGTAGTGCGGGGACTAGCACAGATACGCAGTATTTT